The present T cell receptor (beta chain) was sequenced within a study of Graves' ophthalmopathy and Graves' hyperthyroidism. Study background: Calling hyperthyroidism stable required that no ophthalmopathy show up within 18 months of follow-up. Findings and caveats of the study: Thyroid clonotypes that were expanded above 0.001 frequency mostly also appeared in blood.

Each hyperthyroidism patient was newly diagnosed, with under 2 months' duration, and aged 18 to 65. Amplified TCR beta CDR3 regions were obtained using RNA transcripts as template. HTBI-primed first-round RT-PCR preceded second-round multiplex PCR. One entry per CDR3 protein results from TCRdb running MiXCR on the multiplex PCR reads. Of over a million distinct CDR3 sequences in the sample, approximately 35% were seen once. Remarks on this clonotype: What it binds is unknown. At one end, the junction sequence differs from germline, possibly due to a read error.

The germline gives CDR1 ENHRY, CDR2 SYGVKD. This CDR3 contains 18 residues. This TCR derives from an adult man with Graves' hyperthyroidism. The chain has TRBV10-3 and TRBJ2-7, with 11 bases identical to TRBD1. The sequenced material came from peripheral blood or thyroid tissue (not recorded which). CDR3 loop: CASSSTGTGGAFNYEQYF. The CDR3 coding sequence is TGTGCCAGCAGTTCCACCGGGACAGGGGGGGCCTTCAATTACGAGCAGTACTTC.